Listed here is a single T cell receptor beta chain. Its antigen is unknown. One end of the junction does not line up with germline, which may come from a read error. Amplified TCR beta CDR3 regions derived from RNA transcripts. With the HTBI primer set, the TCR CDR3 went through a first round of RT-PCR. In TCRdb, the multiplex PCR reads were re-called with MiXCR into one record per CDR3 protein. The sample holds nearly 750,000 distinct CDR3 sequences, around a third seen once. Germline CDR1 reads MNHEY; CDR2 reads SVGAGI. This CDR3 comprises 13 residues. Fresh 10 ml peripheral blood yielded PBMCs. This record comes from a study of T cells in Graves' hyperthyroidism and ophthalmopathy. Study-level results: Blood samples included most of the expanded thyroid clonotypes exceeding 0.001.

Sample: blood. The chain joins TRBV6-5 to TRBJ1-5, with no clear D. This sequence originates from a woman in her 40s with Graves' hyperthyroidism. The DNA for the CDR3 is TGTGCCAGCAGTTACTCGGACTTTCAGACCCAGCATTTT. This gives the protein CASSYSDFQTQHF.